The present T cell receptor beta chain was sequenced within a study of neoadjuvant nivolumab and ipilimumab in lung cancer. Study conclusions and caveats: Resected tumors had greater TCR richness and clonality than uninvolved lung.

Turning to this clone: Its antigen remains unknown.

From germline, CDR1 is SEHNR and CDR2 FQNEAQ (reference sequence). The CDR3 has 16 amino acids. J was trimmed by 1 base and V by 5 bases; bases with no gene match: 7. Profiled with immunoSEQ multiplex PCR; TCRdb holds only in-frame clones, not every one. The sample consists of 15,000 to 20,000 clones, 65% to 85% of them appearing once. This clonotype was sampled from an adult with non-small cell lung cancer. This rearrangement joins TRBV7-9 to TRBJ2-2, with 7 bases aligning to TRBD1. The source material was tumor tissue, sampled after neoadjuvant nivolumab, alone or with ipilimumab, at or shortly before surgery. The CDR3 bases are TGTGCCAGCAGCCCCTACTGGACAGGGAACACCGGGGAGCTGTTTTTT. It translates to CASSPYWTGNTGELFF.